This record covers a single TCR beta chain. Its antigen is not known. The entry originates in a study of PD-L1 blockade in urothelial cancer. Study information: In the patient group, about 90% of the roughly 29 were males with bladder-origin urothelial cancer. T cells were recovered from blood samples at a median of roughly 150,000.

TCR analog templates of synthetic origin were spiked into each PCR. The table came from immunoSEQ multiplex PCR; TCRdb's copy has only in-frame clones and leaves some out. The data hold about 93,000 clones, with around 89% observed a single time. Stated time point: pretreatment peripheral blood. This CDR3 is built from 14 residues. Germline values: CDR1 SGHRS, CDR2 YFSETQ. V was clipped by 4 bases and J by 1 base, with 11 bases between them. Overall study findings and caveats: The study found that durable-benefit patients expanded tumor-associated blood clones more at 3 weeks.

The material sequenced was PBMCs, taken around atezolizumab (anti-PD-L1) treatment. This TCR was recovered from a man in his 60s with urothelial cancer. The chain is built from TRBV5-1 and TRBJ1-1, with a weak D call TRBD1 (5 bases). The CDR3 reads CASSRVGGNTEAFF. DNA of the CDR3: TGCGCCAGCAGCCGCGTGGGGGGGAACACTGAAGCTTTCTTT.